The 14 T cell receptor beta chains below all came from one sample that was sequenced in a study of cytomegalovirus exposure and HLA in healthy donors. PCR primers comprised 60 Vbeta and 13 Jbeta primers. Data came from immunoSEQ multiplex PCR; TCRdb stores just in-frame clones and leaves some out. The sample consists of 150,000 to 200,000 clones, 80% of them appearing once. Sequencing was performed on PBMCs. Receptors originate from a man aged 30 to 39 in good health and CMV-seropositive.

The rearrangement links TRBV11-2 to TRBJ2-7, with D tentatively TRBD2 (6 bases). The V gene lost 0 bases and the J gene lost 5 bases, with 17 bases spanning the gap. The germline V gene encodes CDR1 SGHAT and CDR2 FQNNGV. This CDR3 spans 16 amino acids. The CDR3, as DNA: TGTGCCAGCAGCTTAGACCGGCCGGGAGTATCCCACGAGCAGTACTTC. This gives the protein CASSLDRPGVSHEQYF.

This clone was recorded once. The genes are TRBV6-5 and TRBJ2-2, with D possibly being TRBD2 (6 bases). In germline, CDR1 is MNHEY, CDR2 SVGAGI. V was shortened by 5 bases and J by 4 bases, with 8 bases between the two germline ends. The CDR3 is 13 residues long. CDR3 in DNA: TGTGCCAGCAGTCGGGGAGGCACCGGGGAGCTGTTTTTT. It encodes CASSRGGTGELFF.

This CDR3 is CASSQGYQETQYF. Written as DNA, the CDR3 is TGTGCCAGCAGTCAGGGGTACCAAGAGACCCAGTACTTC. The chain links TRBV2 to TRBJ2-5; D is possibly TRBD1 (6 bases). The CDR3 consists of 13 residues. Germline V lookup: CDR1 SNHLY, CDR2 FYNNEI. Trimming cost V 5 bases and J 0 bases, with 7 bases left between them. Based on the CDR3 plus reference TRBV2 and TRBJ2-5, the full variable domain is EPEVTQTPSHQVTQMGQEVILRCVPISNHLYFYWYRQILGQKVEFLVSFYNNEISEKSEIFDDQFSVERPDGSNFTLKIRSTKLEDSAMYFCASSQGYQETQYFGPGTRLLVL.

This clone was observed a handful of times. The chain links TRBV6-4 to TRBJ2-5; 9 positions match TRBD2. The length of the CDR3 is 15 residues. Losses at the gene ends were 4 bases for V and 1 base for J; bases not matched to a gene: 4. CDR1 and CDR2 (germline): MRHNA, SNTAGT. DNA of the CDR3: TGTGCCAGCAGTGTGGAAGCGGGGGGCCAAGAGACCCAGTACTTC. This gives the protein CASSVEAGGQETQYF.

CDR3 in DNA: TGTGCCAGCAGCTTGGACGCGGGGGGGTACACAGATACGCAGTATTTT. Its protein is CASSLDAGGYTDTQYF. V and J are TRBV7-2 and TRBJ2-3; TRBD2 matches 9 bases. Germline V gives CDR1 SGHTA, CDR2 FQGNSA. CDR3 length equals 16 residues. V lost 3 bases and J lost 2; bases outside the gene matches: 6. Combining the CDR3 with reference TRBV7-2 and TRBJ2-3 gives the whole variable domain GAGVSQSPSNKVTEKGKDVELRCDPISGHTALYWYRQSLGQGLEFLIYFQGNSAPDKSGLPSDRFSAERTGGSVSTLTIQRTQQEDSAVYLCASSLDAGGYTDTQYFGPGTRLTVL.

The sample holds one count of this clone. The rearrangement joins TRBV27 to TRBJ2-1, with D hard to call. With 3 bases removed from V and 0 bases from J, the gap between germline ends came to 9 bases. The CDR3 totals 15 residues. CDR1 is MNHEY and CDR2 is SMNVEV in the germline V gene (reference sequence). CDR3 sequence reads: CASSLLENSYNEQFF. CDR3 DNA sequence: TGTGCCAGCAGTTTGCTGGAGAACTCCTACAATGAGCAGTTCTTC.

V usage is TRBV5-1 and J usage is TRBJ2-2, with 14 bases identical to TRBD2. V was clipped by 3 bases and J by 1 base; unmatched bases: 5. Germline-derived CDR1 and CDR2 are SGHRS and YFSETQ. CDR3 size: 18 residues. CDR3 sequence: CASSSRTSGGQNTGELFF. The DNA of the CDR3 is TGCGCCAGCAGCTCTAGGACTAGCGGGGGGCAGAACACCGGGGAGCTGTTTTTT.

This sequence joins TRBV19 and TRBJ1-5; the D is unclear. This CDR3 has 16 amino acids. Trimming removed 0 bases from V and 0 bases from J, with 9 bases in between. CDR1 and CDR2 from the germline V gene are LNHDA and SQIVND (reference sequence). The CDR3 region is CASSIDGTHSNQPQHF. CDR3 DNA sequence: TGTGCCAGTAGTATAGACGGTACCCATAGCAATCAGCCCCAGCATTTT.

The chain is built from TRBV30 and TRBJ2-1; 13 positions agree with TRBD2. The CDR3 has 14 amino acids. In germline, CDR1 is GTSNPN, CDR2 SVGIG (reference sequence). V trimming: 5 bases; J trimming: 5 bases; junction bases outside the gene matches: 3. CDR3 bases: TGTGCCTGGGCCGGACTAGCGGGGGACAATGAGCAGTTCTTC. This encodes CAWAGLAGDNEQFF.

A word on this clone: One end of the junction is discordant with germline, which a read error may explain. The J gene is TRBJ2-5, the V gene TRBV7-9; TRBD2 matches at 8 bases. There are 15 residues in the CDR3. Germline V gives CDR1 SEHNR, CDR2 FQNEAQ (reference sequence). The chain's CDR3 is CSSSSPLAVQETQYF. The CDR3 region has the DNA TGTTCCAGCAGCTCCCCACTAGCGGTACAAGAGACCCAGTACTTC.

This clone was observed a single time. The V gene is TRBV10-3, the J gene TRBJ1-5; 7 bases line up with TRBD1. CDR3 length equals 15 residues. Germline CDR1 reads ENHRY; CDR2 reads SYGVKD. V was pared by 2 bases and J by 4 bases, with 5 bases of the junction left unmatched. The CDR3 bases are TGTGCCATCAGTGAGGGCCGCAGGGGGAATCAGCCCCAGCATTTT. This encodes CAISEGRRGNQPQHF.

The V call is TRBV2, the J call TRBJ1-1, with 9 nucleotides matching TRBD1. After removal of 11 bases from V and 6 bases from J, the junction contained 10 bases not matched to a gene. From germline, CDR1 is SNHLY and CDR2 FYNNEI. The CDR3 sequence is 13 residues long. CDR3 protein: CALRDRAQAEAFF. The CDR3 region has the DNA TGTGCCCTCCGGGACAGGGCGCAAGCTGAAGCTTTCTTT.

CDR3 in DNA: TGTGCCAGTAGTCTCTCACCAGCGGGAGGCGCCTACGAGCAGTACTTC. Protein: CASSLSPAGGAYEQYF. V usage is TRBV19 and J usage is TRBJ2-7; 9 nucleotides align to TRBD2. This CDR3 comprises 16 residues. The ends lost 5 bases at V and 2 bases at J; junction bases unmatched: 10. Germline CDR1 and CDR2: LNHDA and SQIVND (reference sequence).

The chain joins TRBV7-2 to TRBJ1-5; 8 bases map to TRBD1. Losses at the gene ends were 5 bases for V and 0 bases for J; bases not matched to a gene: 9. Germline CDR1 reads SGHTA; CDR2 reads FQGNSA. The CDR3 length is 17 residues. The CDR3 protein is CASSARTGPDSNQPQHF. The CDR3 nucleotides read TGTGCCAGCAGCGCGAGGACAGGGCCGGATAGCAATCAGCCCCAGCATTTT. Supplemented by reference TRBV7-2 and TRBJ1-5, the full variable domain reads GAGVSQSPSNKVTEKGKDVELRCDPISGHTALYWYRQSLGQGLEFLIYFQGNSAPDKSGLPSDRFSAERTGGSVSTLTIQRTQQEDSAVYLCASSARTGPDSNQPQHFGDGTRLSIL.